A selection of T cell receptor beta chains follows, all from one sample in a study of blood T cell repertoires in COVID-19. Measured with immunoSEQ multiplex PCR; TCRdb has only the in-frame clones, and not every one. The data show about 390,000 clones, about 87% seen once. The sequenced sample consisted of PBMCs or T cells enriched from blood (not recorded which). Receptors were obtained from a woman in her forties or fifties who had recovered from COVID-19. Both conserved end residues are part of each CDR3. Each record gives: V gene, J gene, CDR3 protein.

>TRBV19|TRBJ1-2
CATKQDRANYGYTF
>TRBV27|TRBJ1-3
CASSPLGGLGNTIYF
>TRBV3-1/TRBV3-2|TRBJ1-3
CASSQGTSPGNTIYF
>TRBV4-3|TRBJ2-4
CASSQEYIAKNIQYF
>TRBV7-9|TRBJ1-1
CASSLDGQSNTEAFF
>TRBV23-1|TRBJ1-1
CASSQSKSGQGDGTEAFF
>TRBV6-1|TRBJ1-6
CASSDQVIWNSPLHF
>TRBV7-6|TRBJ1-2
CASSPGGVGNPSGYTF
>TRBV6-1|TRBJ1-1
CASSEGVGADTEAFF
>TRBV30|TRBJ1-3
CAWSADHRGNSGNTIYF
>TRBV7-8|TRBJ2-1
CASSLTGVYNEQFF
>TRBV19|TRBJ1-2
CASSPRAGDGYGYTF